The next 26 T cell receptor beta chains were all read from a single sample in a study of regulatory T cells in long-lasting Graves disease (TCRdb year 2021). This specimen's time point label, per the study, means: persistent/refractory GD, antithyroid drugs over 5 years with positive TRAb. RNA was extracted from PBMCs in TRIzol for both TCR sequencing and RNA sequencing. Library prep was done by multiplex PCR. TCRdb lists the instrument as Illumina HiSeq 4000. CDR3 regions were amplified by Arm-PCR with iRepertoire HTBI primers to construct TCR beta libraries. TCRdb handled the public reads itself, with Q25 trimming in fastp and clone calling in MiXCR, and kept productive beta chains. Each entry merges the rows of one CDR3 protein and shows their most common DNA and genes. The table for this sample lists a few hundred thousand distinct CDR3 sequences; around 22% of them were counted only once. The ten largest clonotypes hold about a quarter of the sample.

Sequencing used peripheral blood mononuclear cells (PBMCs), obtained when the disease was refractory, from a patient treated with antithyroid drugs. These receptors originate from a female donor with Graves disease.

V and J are TRBV18 and TRBJ2-5; D call uncertain. The ends were cut back, 2 bases at V and 4 bases at J, with 5 bases in the middle. This CDR3 region has 12 residues. The germline CDR1 and CDR2 sequences are KGHSH and LQKENI. CDR3 amino acids: CASSPVLETQYF. The CDR3, as DNA: TGTGCCAGCTCACCAGTCCTAGAGACCCAGTACTTC.

The chain uses TRBV6-1 and TRBJ1-5; possible D gene TRBD1, 6 bases. Deletions cut 6 bases from V and 5 bases from J, with 11 bases between. Germline V gene sequence: CDR1 MNHNS, CDR2 SASEGT. The CDR3 has 13 residues. CDR3 region: CASRQGVYQPQHF. CDR3 bases: TGTGCCAGCAGACAGGGTGTCTATCAGCCCCAGCATTTT.

This clonotype was recorded a few times. The CDR3 nucleotides are TGTGCCAGCAGTAATCGTCTCTATGGCTACACCTTC. This sequence encodes CASSNRLYGYTF. V usage is TRBV6-1 and J usage is TRBJ1-2, with D unresolved. Trimming took 5 bases from V and 4 from J, leaving 8 bases between them. The length of the CDR3 is 12 residues. Germline CDR1 and CDR2: MNHNS and SASEGT.

This chain connects TRBV9 to TRBJ1-3, with D unresolved. Germline assignment: CDR1 SGDLS and CDR2 YYNGEE. Trimming removed 0 bases from V and 0 bases from J, with 10 bases in between. The CDR3 length is 16 residues. The CDR3 protein is CASSVGFGSSGNTIYF. In DNA form, the CDR3 reads TGTGCCAGCAGCGTAGGATTTGGGAGCTCTGGAAACACCATATATTTT. Based on the CDR3 plus reference TRBV9 and TRBJ1-3, the full variable domain is DSGVTQTPKHLITATGQRVTLRCSPRSGDLSVYWYQQSLDQGLQFLIQYYNGEERAKGNILERFSAQQFPDLHSELNLSSLELGDSALYFCASSVGFGSSGNTIYFGEGSWLTVV.

The sample holds a few counts of this clonotype. The chain is built from TRBV20-1 and TRBJ1-6, with D unclear. From germline, CDR1 is DFQATT and CDR2 SNEGSKA (reference sequence). The length of the CDR3 is 15 residues. V lost 5 bases and J 0 bases, leaving 11 bases between the germline ends. CDR3 nucleotide sequence: TGCAGTGCTTCGACAAAAACCTCCTATAATTCACCCCTCCACTTT. Protein: CSASTKTSYNSPLHF.

The chain employs TRBV20-1 and TRBJ2-7; a possible D gene is TRBD2 (5 bases). Trimming pared 1 base from V and 2 bases from J, leaving 12 bases between. This CDR3 contains 14 residues. Germline CDR1 is DFQATT and CDR2 is SNEGSKA (reference sequence). The CDR3 DNA follows: TGCAGTGCTAGAGGCTGGACTTCCCCCTACGAGCAGTACTTC. Translating gives CSARGWTSPYEQYF.

The chain recombines TRBV20-1 with TRBJ2-7, with 7 bases lining up with TRBD1. With 1 base clipped from V and 11 bases from J, the junction kept 5 bases outside the gene matches. Germline CDR1 DFQATT, CDR2 SNEGSKA (reference sequence). CDR3 size: 11 residues. CDR3 residues: CSARGGTVKYF. The CDR3 DNA is TGCAGTGCTAGAGGGGGGACAGTGAAGTACTTC.

The J gene is TRBJ2-7, the V gene TRBV20-1; D ambiguous. Germline lookup yields CDR1 DFQATT and CDR2 SNEGSKA (reference sequence). Between the trimmed V and J ends, which lost 0 bases and 0 bases, there was a span of 9 bases. The CDR3 spans 14 residues. The CDR3 bases are TGCAGTGCTAGAGAATGGTTAGACTCCTACGAGCAGTACTTC. Its translation: CSAREWLDSYEQYF.

The table lists this clonotype with many counts. The chain links TRBV7-3 to TRBJ1-1; maybe TRBD1 (6 bases). The CDR3 loop spans 13 amino acids. Per germline, CDR1 SGHTA and CDR2 FQGTGA. Trimming cost V 5 bases and J 1 base, with 8 bases left between them. Here the CDR3 DNA reads TGTGCCAGCAGCACACAGGGGAACACTGAAGCTTTCTTT. It encodes CASSTQGNTEAFF.

There are a few counts of this clonotype. The chain uses TRBV7-2 and TRBJ2-7, with TRBD1 matching over 10 bases. The germline CDR1 and CDR2 sequences are SGHTA and FQGNSA. The CDR3 covers 15 residues. With 3 bases clipped from V and 3 bases from J, the junction kept 5 bases outside the gene matches. The CDR3 loop reads CASSLGTGVFYEQYF. Here the CDR3 DNA reads TGTGCCAGCAGCTTGGGGACAGGGGTCTTCTACGAGCAGTACTTC.

This clonotype was counted ten times or more. The chain joins TRBV20-1 to TRBJ2-7; weak D call: TRBD2 (6 bases). The length of the CDR3 is 14 residues. Germline CDR1 is DFQATT and CDR2 is SNEGSKA (reference sequence). Trimming took off 6 bases at V and 2 bases at J, with 17 bases between the two ends. Here the CDR3 DNA reads TGCAGTGCCCTTCGTCCTAGCGAGACCTACGAGCAGTACTTC. Translation gives CSALRPSETYEQYF.

In its sample, this clonotype was seen many times. This rearrangement joins TRBV12-3 or TRBV12-4 to TRBJ1-3, with D unresolved. The CDR3 is made up of 11 amino acids. Between the trimmed V and J ends, which lost 4 bases and 9 bases, there was a span of 7 bases. CDR3 sequence: CASSSSATIYF. The CDR3 bases are TGTGCCAGCAGTTCAAGTGCCACCATATATTTT.

V gene TRBV6-2 or TRBV6-3 combines with J gene TRBJ2-1; D call uncertain. Trimming pared 2 bases from V and 0 bases from J, leaving 8 bases between. The CDR3 covers 15 residues. Looked up from germline, CDR1 is MNHEY and CDR2 is SVGEGT. Here the CDR3 reads CASSYLISSYNEQFF. The DNA for the CDR3 is TGTGCCAGCAGTTACCTAATCAGCTCCTACAATGAGCAGTTCTTC.

In its sample, this clonotype was seen many times. The chain links TRBV27 to TRBJ1-2, with D maybe TRBD1 (5 bases). CDR3 length: 13 residues. V was pared by 3 bases and J by 5 bases, with 10 bases between. CDR1 and CDR2 from the germline V gene are MNHEY and SMNVEV (reference sequence). The chain's CDR3 is CASSFGPGYGYTF. The DNA of the CDR3 is TGTGCCAGCAGTTTTGGTCCAGGGTATGGCTACACCTTC.

This chain uses TRBV7-9 with TRBJ2-7; tentatively, D is TRBD1 (6 bases). Trimming cost V 10 bases and J 5 bases, with 9 bases left between them. The germline gives CDR1 SEHNR, CDR2 FQNEAQ (reference sequence). There are 10 residues in the CDR3. The CDR3 here is CATSGDEQYF. CDR3 DNA sequence: TGTGCCACCTCAGGGGACGAGCAGTACTTC.

There are a few counts of this clonotype. This sequence joins TRBV12-3 or TRBV12-4 and TRBJ2-7; D remains unclear. V shed 8 bases and J shed 5 bases, with 16 bases lying between them. The CDR3 consists of 13 residues. CDR3 sequence (DNA): TGTGCCAGCGGCCAGACTGTGCCTAACGAGCAGTACTTC. Translating gives CASGQTVPNEQYF.

This chain links TRBV15 with TRBJ1-4, with 8 bases that match TRBD1. CDR1 and CDR2 (germline): LNHNV, YYDKDF (reference sequence). The CDR3 runs to 14 residues. Trimming removed 0 bases from V and 9 bases from J; junction bases left unmatched: 3. The CDR3 loop is CATSRDRQGKKLFF. The CDR3 coding sequence is TGTGCCACCAGCAGAGATCGACAGGGGAAAAAACTGTTTTTT.

The rearrangement uses TRBV12-3 or TRBV12-4 and TRBJ2-5; D gene unclear. The CDR3 totals 14 residues. V was clipped by 5 bases and J by 0 bases, with 10 bases between them. The CDR3 protein is CASSLRMNQETQYF. The CDR3 nucleotides are TGTGCCAGCAGTCTGCGAATGAACCAAGAGACCCAGTACTTC.

The chain uses TRBV5-1 and TRBJ2-7; 11 nucleotides align to TRBD2. Germline assignment: CDR1 SGHRS and CDR2 YFSETQ. CDR3 length: 15 residues. V lost 6 bases to trimming and J lost 2 bases; unmatched junction nucleotides: 7. The CDR3 sequence: CASKIATSGTYEQYF. The CDR3 DNA follows: TGCGCCAGCAAAATTGCGACTAGCGGGACCTACGAGCAGTACTTC.

This clonotype appeared a few times. This CDR3 reads CASTPRAANTGELFF. The CDR3, as DNA: TGTGCCAGCACTCCCCGGGCGGCGAACACCGGGGAGCTGTTTTTT. The rearrangement joins TRBV28 to TRBJ2-2; D is uncertain. V was clipped by 7 bases and J by 0 bases, with 12 bases between them. CDR1 is MDHEN and CDR2 is SYDVKM in the germline V gene. This CDR3 comprises 15 residues.

The rearrangement links TRBV19 to TRBJ1-2, with D hard to call. Trimming took off 9 bases at V and 5 bases at J, with 22 bases between the two ends. The length of the CDR3 is 15 residues. Germline V CDR1 and CDR2: LNHDA, SQIVND (reference sequence). The DNA of the CDR3 is TGTGCCAGCCGGCCATTTACGGGCAGTACTTATGGCTACACCTTC. Protein product: CASRPFTGSTYGYTF.

This clonotype was seen more than once but under ten times. CDR3 nucleotides: TGTGCCAGCAGTGCCACAATCACCGGGGAGCTGTTTTTT. Translating it yields CASSATITGELFF. The chain couples TRBV27 to TRBJ2-2; D unresolved. Germline V gene sequence: CDR1 MNHEY, CDR2 SMNVEV (reference sequence). CDR3 size: 13 residues. Trimming removed 5 bases from V and 4 bases from J, with 8 bases in between.

This clonotype appeared many times. The rearrangement links TRBV28 to TRBJ2-7, with TRBD2 matching 10 bases. Germline-derived CDR1 and CDR2 are MDHEN and SYDVKM. The CDR3 is made up of 15 amino acids. V dropped 4 bases and J dropped 7; count of bases not matched to a gene: 10. The CDR3 nucleotides are TGTGCCAGCAGTTCTATAGCGGGAGGTCGGGGAGAGCAGTACTTC. It codes for CASSSIAGGRGEQYF.

This clonotype was counted many times. The chain uses TRBV6-9 and TRBJ2-5, with D possibly TRBD2 on 7 matching bases. The germline V gene has CDR1 MNHGY and CDR2 SVAAGI. The CDR3 runs 13 residues. Trimming pared 4 bases from V and 5 bases from J, leaving 11 bases between. CDR3 sequence: CASSSGGRETQYF. CDR3 DNA: TGTGCCAGCAGTTCGGGGGGCAGGGAGACCCAGTACTTC.

As to this clonotype: With a much larger clone just one base away, this may be a read error. The chain combines TRBV2 with TRBJ2-5; 8 bases match TRBD2. The J call could be wrong; TRBJ2-7 is a better fit for the DNA end. The CDR3 loop spans 14 amino acids. Germline assignment: CDR1 SNHLY and CDR2 FYNNEI. The CDR3 DNA sequence: TGTGCCAGCAGTGGGACTAGCACTGGACCCGAGCAGTACTTC. Protein: CASSGTSTGPEQYF.

The J gene is TRBJ2-1, the V gene TRBV9, with D perhaps TRBD2 (6 bases). CDR1 and CDR2 from the germline V gene are SGDLS and YYNGEE. V lost 0 bases and J 4 bases, leaving 11 bases between the germline ends. CDR3 size: 15 residues. The CDR3 nucleotides are TGTGCCAGCAGCGTAGGGGGGGAGGCATACAATGAGCAGTTCTTC. It encodes CASSVGGEAYNEQFF.